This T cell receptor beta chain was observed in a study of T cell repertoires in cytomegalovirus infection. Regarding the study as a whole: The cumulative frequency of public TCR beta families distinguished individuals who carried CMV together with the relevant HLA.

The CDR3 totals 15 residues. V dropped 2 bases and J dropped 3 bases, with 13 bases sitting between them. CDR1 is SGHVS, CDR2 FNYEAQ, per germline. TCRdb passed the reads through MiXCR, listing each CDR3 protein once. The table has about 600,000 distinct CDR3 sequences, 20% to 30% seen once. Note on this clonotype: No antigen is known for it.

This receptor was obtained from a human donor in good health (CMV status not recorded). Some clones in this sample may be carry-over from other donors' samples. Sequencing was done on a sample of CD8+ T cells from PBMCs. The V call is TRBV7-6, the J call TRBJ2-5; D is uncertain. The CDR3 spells CASSLTGPGEETQYF. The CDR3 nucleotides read TGTGCCAGCAGCTTAACCGGGCCAGGCGAAGAGACCCAGTACTTC.